One TCR beta chain is described in this entry. The data stem from a study of blood T cell repertoires in COVID-19. Study details: The United States, Italy and Spain supplied acute and convalescent COVID-19 samples. Sources were T cells, B-cell-depleted T cells, or PBMCs; the material itself was cDNA or gDNA.

Germline CDR1 and CDR2: SGDLS and YYNGEE. The J segment lost 7 bases and the V segment lost 4 bases, leaving 11 bases of the junction unmatched. This CDR3 comprises 15 residues. Per the original data handling: Amplification with reference gene primers provided the estimates of nucleated cell counts. Profiling relied on immunoSEQ multiplex PCR, and the TCRdb table lists in-frame clones only, not all of them. V and J calls and clone size are given by that table; D and trimming were obtained from the DNA. Altogether 150,000 to 200,000 clones are present, approximately 80% being singletons, with the ten largest covering 2.9%.

V gene TRBV9 combines with J gene TRBJ1-2; 9 positions agree with TRBD1. The receptor was derived from a woman aged 55-70 years with acute or convalescent COVID-19. Sequencing was performed on peripheral blood. The CDR3 spells CASSPRGTGNVGYTF. The CDR3 nucleotides read TGTGCCAGCAGCCCCCGAGGGACAGGGAACGTTGGCTACACCTTC.